The entry that follows covers one T cell receptor (beta chain) sequence. Its antigen is undetermined. This specimen belongs to a study of OX40 agonist ivuxolimab in advanced cancers. General study results and limits: Partial responders treated at 0.1-3.0 mg/kg exhibited clonal expansion among the lowest measured.

The V end lost 0 bases, the J end lost 3 bases, and 9 bases lay between the germline ends. The CDR3 has 15 residues. The germline CDR1 and CDR2 sequences are SGDLS and YYNGEE. Generated by immunoSEQ multiplex PCR, the TCRdb table keeps only in-frame clones and is missing some. The sample has tens of thousands of clones, roughly 80% seen once. If patients had autoimmune disease history or systemic immunosuppression, they were excluded. The input for sequencing was CD4+ or CD8+ T cells sorted from blood, taken in a trial of the OX40 agonist ivuxolimab. The chain is built from TRBV9 and TRBJ1-4; a weak D match, TRBD1 (6 bases). This TCR came from an adult with an advanced solid tumor such as melanoma, head and neck, liver or kidney cancer. The CDR3 DNA sequence: TGTGCCAGCAGCGTAGCCGGACAGCCTAATGAAAAACTGTTTTTT. Translating it yields CASSVAGQPNEKLFF.